Each of the 4 T cell receptor beta chains below was sequenced from the same sample in a study of regulatory T cells in long-lasting Graves disease. Construction of the TCR beta libraries employed iRepertoire HTBI primers in conjunction with Arm-PCR of CDR3 regions. TCRdb reprocessed the multiplex PCR reads with MiXCR, giving one entry per CDR3 protein. The sample includes roughly 250,000 distinct CDR3 sequences, more than 15% of them seen just once. The sample's time point: newly diagnosed GD, antithyroid drugs for less than 3 months. After RNA was extracted from PBMCs, the TCR library was made from it. The same sample was also used in a study of T cells in Graves' hyperthyroidism and ophthalmopathy.

This specimen was peripheral blood mononuclear cells (PBMCs), taken at new diagnosis, from a patient treated with antithyroid drugs. The receptors derive from a woman aged 25 to 39 with Graves disease.

Many counts were recorded for this clonotype. The chain has TRBV11-2 and TRBJ1-1; TRBD1 aligns across 7 bases. With 2 bases clipped from V and 1 base from J, the junction kept 10 bases outside the gene matches. Germline V gene lookup returns CDR1 SGHAT and CDR2 FQNNGV. The CDR3 loop spans 17 amino acids. The CDR3 is CASSLLTGDLSNTEAFF. The CDR3 DNA follows: TGTGCCAGCAGCTTACTCACAGGGGACCTATCGAACACTGAAGCTTTCTTT.

This clonotype has a count of ten or more. This chain links TRBV18 with TRBJ1-2; D is ambiguous. The V gene's germline CDR1 is KGHSH and CDR2 LQKENI. The ends were cut back, 1 base at V and 6 bases at J, with 9 bases in the middle. The CDR3 spans 13 residues. The CDR3 coding sequence is TGTGCCAGCTCACCACAGGAGGTGGATGGCTACACCTTC. Its translation: CASSPQEVDGYTF.

This clonotype appeared a few times. The DNA of the CDR3 is TGTGCCAGCAGTGTGGACAGGGCAACTAATGAAAAACTGTTTTTT. Protein: CASSVDRATNEKLFF. The V and J genes are TRBV9 and TRBJ1-4; 8 bases align to TRBD1. This CDR3 is 15 amino acids long. The V segment lost 5 bases and the J segment 0 bases; nucleotides outside the gene matches: 3. Looked up from germline, CDR1 is SGDLS and CDR2 is YYNGEE.

This clonotype has a count of ten or more. The rearrangement uses TRBV12-3 or TRBV12-4 and TRBJ2-7; 13 bases map to TRBD2. The junction had 5 bases not matched to a gene; V was cut back by 6 bases and J by 3 bases. The CDR3 sequence is 15 residues long. CDR3 bases: TGTGCCAGCAGCATCAGGACTAGCGGGGGCTACGAGCAGTACTTC. Translating gives CASSIRTSGGYEQYF.